These 29 T cell receptor beta chains share one sample of origin, sequenced in a study of blood T cells in healthy people across ages. A second PCR, run for 7 to 11 cycles, used a sample-barcoded 5' primer plus a J-beta primer mix. TCRdb recomputed calls from the 5' RACE reads with MiXCR, one row per CDR3 protein. The table has about 1.5 million distinct CDR3 sequences, less than 45% seen once. The sample was blood. These receptors all stem from a woman aged 18-30 years in good health.

The table lists this clonotype with a few counts. This chain joins TRBV5-1 and TRBJ2-7; the match to TRBD2 covers 8 bases. CDR3 length: 15 residues. Germline CDR1 and CDR2: SGHRS and YFSETQ. V trimming: 4 bases; J trimming: 2 bases; junction bases outside the gene matches: 8. The CDR3 DNA follows: TGCGCCAGCAGCATAGCGGGACGGGCAACCTACGAGCAGTACTTC. Protein sequence: CASSIAGRATYEQYF.

The chain joins TRBV12-3 or TRBV12-4 to TRBJ2-3, with a possible D match to TRBD2 (5 bases). Trimming pared 6 bases from V and 1 base from J, leaving 20 bases between. This CDR3 has 17 residues. The CDR3 region is CASSPGKGRRGTDTQYF. CDR3 in DNA: TGTGCCAGCAGCCCGGGTAAAGGGAGAAGGGGCACAGATACGCAGTATTTT.

J is TRBJ2-3 and V is TRBV7-8; maybe TRBD2 (5 bases). From germline, CDR1 is SGHVS and CDR2 FQNEAQ. The CDR3 consists of 14 residues. Trimming cost V 5 bases and J 5 bases, with 14 bases left between them. CDR3 amino acids: CASSPRSGGDTQYF. The CDR3 DNA sequence: TGTGCCAGCAGCCCCAGGTCAGGAGGAGATACGCAGTATTTT. Based on the CDR3 plus reference TRBV7-8 and TRBJ2-3, the full variable domain is GAGVSQSPRYKVAKRGQDVALRCDPISGHVSLFWYQQALGQGPEFLTYFQNEAQLDKSGLPSDRFFAERPEGSVSTLKIQRTQQEDSAVYLCASSPRSGGDTQYFGPGTRLTVL.

The J gene is TRBJ1-5, the V gene TRBV12-3 or TRBV12-4; possibly TRBD1 for D (5 bases). V was shortened by 6 bases and J by 9 bases, with 18 bases between the two germline ends. The CDR3 has 14 residues. The CDR3 DNA reads TGTGCCAGCAGGCTCGGCGGTGGGGCTACGCCCCAGCATTTT. This sequence encodes CASRLGGGATPQHF.

V gene TRBV20-1 combines with J gene TRBJ2-5, with a weak D call TRBD1 (5 bases). The CDR3 extends over 14 amino acids. The ends were cut back, 3 bases at V and 3 bases at J, with 14 bases in the middle. Germline CDR1 reads DFQATT; CDR2 reads SNEGSKA (reference sequence). The CDR3 nucleotides read TGCAGTGCTAGCCAGGGATGGGGCAAAGAGACCCAGTACTTC. The encoded protein is CSASQGWGKETQYF.

The J gene is TRBJ1-2, the V gene TRBV30; tentatively, D is TRBD1 (6 bases). The CDR3 is 12 residues long. V lost 1 base and J lost 3, with 6 bases in between. Germline V gives CDR1 GTSNPN, CDR2 SVGIG (reference sequence). This CDR3 is CAWSAGDYGYTF. The CDR3 DNA is TGTGCCTGGAGTGCAGGGGACTATGGCTACACCTTC.

This clonotype has more than one count but fewer than ten. The chain is built from TRBV29-1 and TRBJ2-7; TRBD1 aligns across 9 bases. Trimming took 4 bases from V and 4 from J; bases not matched to a gene: 5. This CDR3 has 13 amino acids. From germline, CDR1 is SQVTM and CDR2 ANQGSEA. CDR3 residues: CSVAGTGLYEQYF. The CDR3 DNA reads TGCAGCGTTGCCGGGACAGGGCTGTACGAGCAGTACTTC.

V and J are TRBV7-2 and TRBJ2-1; 11 bases are shared with TRBD2. Germline V lookup: CDR1 SGHTA, CDR2 FQGNSA. The CDR3 consists of 18 residues. V gave up 4 bases and J gave up 0 bases; unmatched junction bases: 8. The CDR3 coding sequence is TGTGCCAGCAGCTCCGCACTAGCGGGGGCACCCTCCTACAATGAGCAGTTCTTC. Protein product: CASSSALAGAPSYNEQFF.

This chain links TRBV4-3 with TRBJ2-1; D is possibly TRBD1 (5 bases). V lost 1 base and J lost 9, with 7 bases in between. The CDR3 extends over 12 amino acids. CDR1 is LGHNA and CDR2 is YSLEER in the germline V gene. The CDR3 region has the DNA TGCGCCAGCAGCCAAGTTGGGGCTGAGCAGTTCTTC. This encodes CASSQVGAEQFF.

This clonotype has a single count. Relative to the germline gene, one junction end is altered; a read error may explain this. This chain connects TRBV18 to TRBJ2-1; D is unresolved. The CDR3 extends over 12 amino acids. The germline V gene encodes CDR1 KGHSH and CDR2 LQKENI. The CDR3 loop is CANSPILNEQFF. The CDR3, as DNA: TGTGCCAACTCACCGATTCTCAATGAGCAGTTCTTC.

The CDR3 region has the DNA TGCGCCAGCAGCCCCGACTACGGGGGCTACACCTTC. Protein sequence: CASSPDYGGYTF. This sequence joins TRBV5-1 and TRBJ1-2; D uncertain. CDR1 is SGHRS, CDR2 YFSETQ, per germline. The CDR3 has 12 residues. V lost 4 bases and J 8 bases, leaving 12 bases between the germline ends.

The chain recombines TRBV28 with TRBJ1-1; D ambiguous. Trimming left V 8 bases short and J 2 bases short, with 15 bases between. The CDR3 contains 14 residues. Germline values: CDR1 MDHEN, CDR2 SYDVKM. CDR3 region: CASGTSGGNTEAFF. In nucleotides, the CDR3 is TGTGCCAGCGGAACTTCAGGAGGTAACACTGAAGCTTTCTTT. Filled out from reference TRBV28 and TRBJ1-1, the complete variable domain reads DVKVTQSSRYLVKRTGEKVFLECVQDMDHENMFWYRQDPGLGLRLIYFSYDVKMKEKGDIPEGYSVSREKKERFSLILESASTNQTSMYLCASGTSGGNTEAFFGQGTRLTVV.

CDR3 bases: TGTGCCAGCAGTGATGCGGGACAGATCTATGGCTACACCTTC. This codes for CASSDAGQIYGYTF. The chain uses TRBV6-1 and TRBJ1-2; 7 positions match TRBD1. Germline trimming cut 3 bases from V and 4 bases from J; bases unmatched to any gene: 5. This CDR3 contains 14 residues. The V gene's germline CDR1 is MNHNS and CDR2 SASEGT.

The chain is built from TRBV12-3 or TRBV12-4 and TRBJ2-1; the D is unclear. This CDR3 has 12 residues. This chain's CDR3 is CAVADFSYEQFF. The CDR3 bases are TGTGCGGTAGCAGACTTCTCCTACGAGCAGTTCTTC.

The chain couples TRBV2 to TRBJ2-7; D possibly uses TRBD1 or TRBD2 (6 bases each). This CDR3 region has 14 residues. Trimming took off 7 bases at V and 5 bases at J, with 18 bases between the two ends. CDR1 and CDR2 from the germline V gene are SNHLY and FYNNEI. The CDR3 loop reads CASNLGGSGHEQYF. The CDR3 DNA is TGTGCCAGCAATTTAGGGGGGTCGGGGCACGAGCAGTACTTC.

This chain connects TRBV29-1 to TRBJ2-3; D gene uncertain. The CDR3 has 12 amino acids. Trimming cost V 7 bases and J 0 bases, with 8 bases left between them. Germline CDR1 reads SQVTM; CDR2 reads ANQGSEA. In nucleotides, the CDR3 is TGCAGCGCCTTTTCTAGCACAGATACGCAGTATTTT. Protein sequence: CSAFSSTDTQYF.

V is TRBV4-3 and J is TRBJ2-3; D possibly matches TRBD1 or TRBD2 (5 bases each). With 0 bases removed from V and 5 bases from J, the gap between germline ends came to 36 bases. Germline V gene lookup returns CDR1 LGHNA and CDR2 YSLEER. The CDR3 has 23 residues. CDR3 DNA: TGCGCCAGCAGCCAAGATAAGGTGTGGGGCCGCAGCGTCGGCTCTCGAGGGGAAGATACGCAGTATTTT. It specifies CASSQDKVWGRSVGSRGEDTQYF.

In this sample, this clonotype turned up a few times. V and J are TRBV20-1 and TRBJ2-5; D is unclear. The DNA end is a closer match to TRBJ2-7, so the J assignment may be wrong. The CDR3 spans 11 residues. Germline V gives CDR1 DFQATT, CDR2 SNEGSKA (reference sequence). The CDR3 nucleotides read TGCAGTGCTAGACTACAGTACGAGCAGTACTTC. Its protein product is CSARLQYEQYF.

In its sample, this clonotype was seen a few times. V is TRBV29-1 and J is TRBJ1-2, with a possible D match to TRBD1 (5 bases). Deletions cut 7 bases from V and 7 bases from J, with 19 bases between. The CDR3 spans 13 residues. CDR1 SQVTM and CDR2 ANQGSEA come from the germline V gene. This CDR3 is CSAAVGGTRGYTF. CDR3 sequence (DNA): TGCAGCGCTGCGGTAGGAGGGACTCGTGGCTACACCTTC.

At least ten counts were recorded for this clonotype. This chain joins TRBV5-1 and TRBJ2-1, with 8 bases lining up with TRBD2. The closer fit of TRBJ2-7 to the DNA end suggests the J call may be wrong. This CDR3 is built from 15 residues. CDR1 and CDR2 (germline): SGHRS, YFSETQ. As DNA, the CDR3 is TGCGCCAGCAGCACGGGACTAGTCTCCTACAATGAGCAGTACTTC. Its protein is CASSTGLVSYNEQYF.

The sample holds a few counts of this clonotype. The chain employs TRBV20-1 and TRBJ2-7, with D possibly being TRBD1 or TRBD2 (5 bases each). The V gene lost 5 bases and the J gene lost 2 bases, with 22 bases spanning the gap. Germline CDR1 is DFQATT and CDR2 is SNEGSKA (reference sequence). CDR3 length: 16 residues. The CDR3 nucleotides read TGCAGTGCTTCCGGATCCTGGGACCATATAACCTACGAGCAGTACTTC. Translation gives CSASGSWDHITYEQYF.

The V call is TRBV7-2, the J call TRBJ2-1, with 7 bases that match TRBD2. This CDR3 has 16 residues. V gave up 4 bases and J gave up 6 bases; unmatched junction bases: 12. Per germline, CDR1 SGHTA and CDR2 FQGNSA. As DNA, the CDR3 is TGTGCCAGCAGCTCCCCCGGCAGCGGGGTGGGCAATGAGCAGTTCTTC. Amino acid sequence: CASSSPGSGVGNEQFF. Full variable domain (rest looked up from reference TRBV7-2 and TRBJ2-1): GAGVSQSPSNKVTEKGKDVELRCDPISGHTALYWYRQSLGQGLEFLIYFQGNSAPDKSGLPSDRFSAERTGGSVSTLTIQRTQQEDSAVYLCASSSPGSGVGNEQFFGPGTRLTVL.

This chain connects TRBV20-1 to TRBJ1-2, with D maybe TRBD1 (6 bases). Germline CDR1 is DFQATT and CDR2 is SNEGSKA (reference sequence). Between the trimmed V and J ends, which lost 4 bases and 10 bases, there was a span of 22 bases. This CDR3 region has 14 residues. The CDR3 loop reads CSATRSRGLVVYTF. CDR3 DNA sequence: TGCAGTGCTACCCGAAGCCGGGGGCTTGTTGTCTACACCTTC.

V and J are TRBV3-1 and TRBJ1-2; D is uncertain. CDR3 length: 13 residues. Germline CDR1 LGHDT, CDR2 YNNKEL (reference sequence). Trimming took 5 bases from V and 4 from J, leaving 11 bases between them. CDR3 loop: CASSGEAFYGYTF. CDR3 sequence (DNA): TGTGCCAGCAGCGGGGAGGCTTTCTATGGCTACACCTTC.

The genes are TRBV20-1 and TRBJ1-5, with TRBD1 as a possible D gene (5 bases). The CDR3 length is 15 residues. Trimming left V 3 bases short and J 6 bases short, with 18 bases between. Germline assignment: CDR1 DFQATT and CDR2 SNEGSKA (reference sequence). CDR3 sequence: CSARAWTGEAQPQHF. DNA of the CDR3: TGCAGTGCTAGGGCTTGGACGGGGGAGGCTCAGCCCCAGCATTTT.

The rearrangement links TRBV7-2 to TRBJ1-2; D uncertain. The V end was cut by 1 base, the J end by 3 bases, with 9 bases between. There are 14 residues in the CDR3. Germline-derived CDR1 and CDR2 are SGHTA and FQGNSA. This CDR3 reads CASSLVSSDYGYTF. The CDR3 nucleotides are TGTGCCAGCAGCTTAGTATCGTCTGACTATGGCTACACCTTC.

This clonotype came up a few times. The chain carries TRBV3-1 and TRBJ2-1; maybe TRBD2 (6 bases). The germline CDR1 and CDR2 sequences are LGHDT and YNNKEL (reference sequence). Trimming removed 3 bases from V and 8 bases from J, with 14 bases in between. The length of the CDR3 is 14 residues. The CDR3 coding sequence is TGTGCCAGCAGCCAGTTGGGGACTGTCTATGAGCAGTTCTTC. Translation: CASSQLGTVYEQFF.

The chain carries TRBV14 and TRBJ2-1; TRBD2 matches 15 bases. The V gene's germline CDR1 is SGHDN and CDR2 FVKESK. The CDR3 is 18 residues long. The V segment lost 6 bases and the J segment 8 bases; nucleotides outside the gene matches: 14. CDR3 sequence reads: CASSSWTSGRARIHEQFF. Written as DNA, the CDR3 is TGTGCCAGCAGTTCTTGGACTAGCGGGAGGGCCAGGATACATGAGCAGTTCTTC.

The CDR3 DNA sequence: TGTGCCAGCAGCTTTGGGACGGACGGAAACACCGGGGAGCTGTTTTTT. It yields the protein CASSFGTDGNTGELFF. This chain joins TRBV9 and TRBJ2-2; D may correspond to TRBD1 or TRBD2 (5 bases each). Germline lookup yields CDR1 SGDLS and CDR2 YYNGEE. The CDR3 contains 16 residues. Trimming stripped 4 bases from V and 2 bases from J, with 15 bases between.